This TCR beta chain originates from a study of cytomegalovirus exposure and HLA in healthy donors. V lost 7 bases, J lost 0 bases, and 12 bases stayed unmatched. Germline lookup yields CDR1 MGHRA and CDR2 YSYEKL. The CDR3 is made up of 18 amino acids. Regarding the study as a whole: An apparent linkage of common viral pathogens to several of the most significant clusters emerged in a later analysis.

A note on this clone: Its target is unknown.

With 60 Vbeta and 13 Jbeta primers, the PCR was carried out. Sequenced by immunoSEQ multiplex PCR; TCRdb stores in-frame clones only, minus some. The specimen's table records roughly 34,000 clones. The sequenced sample was PBMCs. The chain has TRBV4-1 and TRBJ2-3, with 11 bases that match TRBD2. This TCR derives from a woman in her thirties or forties in good health and CMV-seropositive. The chain's CDR3 is CASNLKPGLAESTDTQYF. The CDR3 DNA follows: TGCGCCAGCAACCTTAAACCGGGACTAGCGGAGAGCACAGATACGCAGTATTTT.